The T cell receptor delta chain described here comes from a study of gamma-delta chains in newborns, infants, children. As for the study in general: Microbial exposure reportedly drives polyclonal innate γδ T cell expansion after birth.

In its sample, this clone was seen a few times. A read error may be the cause here, since a much bigger clone is one base away. Other nucleotide sequences in the sample specify the same CDR3. With CATT, TCRdb re-called clones from the reads. Seen here are about 4,900 delta-chain clones, about 4% observed once, and the top ten hold around 8%. CDR1 is NSMFDY and CDR2 is ISSIKDK in the germline V gene. This CDR3 contains 19 residues. The chain couples TRAV29/DV5 to TRDJ3; 9 positions agree with TRDD3. The sequenced sample consisted of blood. This TCR derives from a child who was a newborn, infant or young child, either healthy, febrile or measles-vaccinated (not recorded which). The CDR3 reads CAASTGGLESSWDTRQMFF. CDR3 DNA sequence: TGTGCAGCAAGTACTGGGGGACTTGAGAGCTCCTGGGACACCCGACAGATGTTCTTC. The complete variable domain, with remaining parts taken from reference TRAV29/DV5 and TRDJ3, reads DQQVKQNSPSLSVQEGRISILNCDYTNSMFDYFLWYKKYPAEGPTFLISISSIKDKNEDGRFTVFLNKSAKHLSLHIVPSQPGDSAVYFCAASTGGLESSWDTRQMFFGTGIKLFVEP.